The T cell receptor beta chain under discussion was sequenced for a study of shared clonotypes between healthy human individuals. Study conclusions and caveats: Compared with memory subsets, naive subsets generally had larger estimated richness.

Terminally differentiated effector memory CD45RA+ cells were excluded from the naive CD8 cells, which were CD45RO-negative and positively selected for CCR7. As to this clone: What it binds is unknown.

Clones were read by immunoSEQ multiplex PCR, and TCRdb kept only the in-frame ones, dropping some. The sample has nearly 2 million clones, approximately 95% seen once. This clonotype originated in a man aged 18 to 30 in good health. Sequenced input: naive CD8+ T cells sorted from blood.

The CDR3 spells CASTRDAYEQYF. The CDR3 coding sequence is TGTGCCAGCACCCGGGACGCCTACGAGCAGTACTTC. The genes are TRBV5-6 and TRBJ2-7, with D possibly being TRBD1 or TRBD2 (5 bases each). CDR1 is SGHDT and CDR2 is YYEEEE in the germline V gene. Trimming pared 6 bases from V and 2 bases from J, leaving 9 bases between. The CDR3 contains 12 residues.